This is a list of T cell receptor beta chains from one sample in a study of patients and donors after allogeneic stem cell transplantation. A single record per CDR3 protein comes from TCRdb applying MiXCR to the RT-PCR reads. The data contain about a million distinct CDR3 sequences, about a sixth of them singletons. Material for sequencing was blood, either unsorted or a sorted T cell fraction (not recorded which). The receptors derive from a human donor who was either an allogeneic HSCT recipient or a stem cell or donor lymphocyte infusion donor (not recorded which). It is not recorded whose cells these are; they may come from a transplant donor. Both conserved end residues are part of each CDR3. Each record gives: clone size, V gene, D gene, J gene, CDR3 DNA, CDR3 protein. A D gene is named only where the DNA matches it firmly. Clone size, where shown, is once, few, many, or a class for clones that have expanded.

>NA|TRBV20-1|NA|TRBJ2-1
TGCAGTGCCCAAGTTGTCTACAATGAGCAGTTCTTC
CSAQVVYNEQFF
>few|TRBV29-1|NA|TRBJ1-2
TGCAGCGTTGTTATCGTAGGGGGCTATGGCTACACCTTC
CSVVIVGGYGYTF
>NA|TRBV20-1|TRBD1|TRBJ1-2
TGCAGTGCTAGAGATACCTTGACAGGGGGTCGGGGCTACACCTTC
CSARDTLTGGRGYTF
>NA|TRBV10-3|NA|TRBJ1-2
TGTGCTATCACAGCCAGGGGAGGAGATGGCTACACCTTC
CAITARGGDGYTF
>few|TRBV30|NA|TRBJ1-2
TGTGCCTGGAGTCGAGGGAACTATGGCTACACCTTC
CAWSRGNYGYTF
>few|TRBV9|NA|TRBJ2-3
TGTGCCAGCAGCGGGGGGAACTCGGGAGATACGCAGTATTTT
CASSGGNSGDTQYF
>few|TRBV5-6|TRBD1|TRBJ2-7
TGTGCCAGCAGCTTGTATCGGCAGGGGGAAACGGTTTATTGGTACGAGCAGTACTTC
CASSLYRQGETVYWYEQYF
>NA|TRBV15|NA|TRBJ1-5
TGTGCCACCAGCAAGGACACCCTTCAGCCCCAGCATTTT
CATSKDTLQPQHF
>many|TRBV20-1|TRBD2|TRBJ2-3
TGCAGTGGCAGGGCCGGACTAGCAGGAGATACGCAGTATTTT
CSGRAGLAGDTQYF
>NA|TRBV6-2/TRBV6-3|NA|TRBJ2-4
TGTGCCACCGGCGGAGCCATTCAGTACTTC
CATGGAIQYF
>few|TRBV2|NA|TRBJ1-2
TGTGCCAGCAGGAGGAGGGGCTATGGCTACACCTTC
CASRRRGYGYTF
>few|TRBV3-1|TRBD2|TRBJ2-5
TGTGCCAGCAGCCATCCGAGGGAGGGCAGCGAGACCCAGTACTTC
CASSHPREGSETQYF
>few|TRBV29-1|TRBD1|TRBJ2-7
TGCAGCGTTGAACAGGTGACAGGGGTTGACTCGCACGAGCAGTACTTC
CSVEQVTGVDSHEQYF
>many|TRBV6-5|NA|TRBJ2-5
TGTGCCAGCAGTTACGGGCGGCAAGAGACCCAGTACTTC
CASSYGRQETQYF
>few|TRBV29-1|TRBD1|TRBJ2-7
TGCAGCGTTGAGGGGACAGACCCCTACGAGCAGTACTTC
CSVEGTDPYEQYF
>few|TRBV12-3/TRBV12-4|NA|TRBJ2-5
TGTGCCAGCAGTTACAGGGTTTTCGAGACCCAGTACTTC
CASSYRVFETQYF
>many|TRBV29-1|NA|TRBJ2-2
TGCAGCGTTGTGGACCCGGGCACCGGGGAGCTGTTTTTT
CSVVDPGTGELFF
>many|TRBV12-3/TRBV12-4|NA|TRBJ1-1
TGTGCCAGCAGTTTAATATTACAGGAAGCTTTCTTT
CASSLILQEAFF
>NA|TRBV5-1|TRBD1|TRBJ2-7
TGCGCCAGCAAAGACAGGGAATACGAGCAGTACTTC
CASKDREYEQYF
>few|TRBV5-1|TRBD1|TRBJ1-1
TGCGCCAGCAGCTTAGGGACAGGGGCGATGACGAACACTGAAGCTTTCTTT
CASSLGTGAMTNTEAFF
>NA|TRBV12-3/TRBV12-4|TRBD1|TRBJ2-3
TGTGCCAGCAGTGAGGGGGCCGGAGATACGCAGTATTTT
CASSEGAGDTQYF
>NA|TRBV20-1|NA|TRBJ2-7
TGCAGTGCTAGAGATCAGAAGCGGAAGGTCTACGAGCAGTACTTC
CSARDQKRKVYEQYF
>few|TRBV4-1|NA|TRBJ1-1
TGCGCCAGCAGCCAAGGGGGCCTCGACGGGGCTTTCTTT
CASSQGGLDGAFF
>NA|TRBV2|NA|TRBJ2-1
TGTGCCAGCAGTACCTTCGGGTACAATGAGCAGTTCTTC
CASSTFGYNEQFF
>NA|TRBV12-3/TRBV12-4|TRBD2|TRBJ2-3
TGTGCCAGCAGTCCCGGGACTAGCGGGAGCCCAGATACGCAGTATTTT
CASSPGTSGSPDTQYF
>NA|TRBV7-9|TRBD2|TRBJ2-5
TGTGCCAGCAGCAAGGGAGGGGTGGGAGAGACCCAGTACTTC
CASSKGGVGETQYF
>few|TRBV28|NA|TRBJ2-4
TGTGCCAGCAGTGTGAGGCTAGCCAAAAACATTCAGTACTTC
CASSVRLAKNIQYF
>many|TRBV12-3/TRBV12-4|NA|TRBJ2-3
TGTGCCAGCAGTTTCAACTCGGCCACAGATACGCAGTATTTT
CASSFNSATDTQYF
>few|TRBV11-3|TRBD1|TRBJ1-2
TGTGCCAGCAGCTCAAGGACAGGGGGCGTGGGTGGCTACACCTTC
CASSSRTGGVGGYTF
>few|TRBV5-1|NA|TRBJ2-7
TGCGCCAGCAGCTTGATCCCAGGGAACCCCTACGAGCAGTACTTC
CASSLIPGNPYEQYF
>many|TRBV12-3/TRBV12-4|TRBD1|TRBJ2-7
TGTGCCAGCAGTGTACCGGGACAGGGAGGGGGCGAGCAGTACTTC
CASSVPGQGGGEQYF
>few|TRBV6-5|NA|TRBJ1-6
TGTGCCAGCAGTTATTCACACGGCCGGAGCTCCTATAATTCACCCCTCCACTTT
CASSYSHGRSSYNSPLHF
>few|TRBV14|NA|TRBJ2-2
TGTGCCAGCAGCCAAGGTTGGCTAGCTGATGGCGGGGAGCTGTTTTTT
CASSQGWLADGGELFF
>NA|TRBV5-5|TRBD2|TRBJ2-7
TGTGCCAGCAGCGCTACGGGACTAGCGTTCTCCTACGAGCAGTACTTC
CASSATGLAFSYEQYF
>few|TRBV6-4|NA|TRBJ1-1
TGTGCCAGCAGTGACTCGATCGGGGGATCCGAAGCTTTCTTT
CASSDSIGGSEAFF
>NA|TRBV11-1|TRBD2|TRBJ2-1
TGTGCCAGCAGCTTAGAGGGCGGGAGTCACAATGAGCAGTTCTTC
CASSLEGGSHNEQFF
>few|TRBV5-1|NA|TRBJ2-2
TGCGCCAGCAGCTTACCCGGAGGAGGGGACACCGGGGAGCTGTTTTTT
CASSLPGGGDTGELFF
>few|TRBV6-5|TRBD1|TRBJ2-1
TGTGCCAGCAGTTACGGGACAGGGTGGATCAATGAGCAGTTCTTC
CASSYGTGWINEQFF
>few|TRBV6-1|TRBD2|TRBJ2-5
TGTGCCAGCACTTGGGTTAGCGGGAGGGGGAAGACCCAGTACTTC
CASTWVSGRGKTQYF
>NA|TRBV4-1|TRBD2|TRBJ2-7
TGCGCCAGCAGCTCCATCTTACTCGTTCATTCTAGCGGCTCCTACGAGCAGTACTTC
CASSSILLVHSSGSYEQYF
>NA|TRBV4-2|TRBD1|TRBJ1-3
TGTGCCAGCAGCCAAGTGGGGAGGGGGCCGAACACCATATATTTT
CASSQVGRGPNTIYF
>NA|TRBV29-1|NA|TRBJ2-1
TGCAGCGTTGGTAGTGGGAGTGAGCAGTTCTTC
CSVGSGSEQFF
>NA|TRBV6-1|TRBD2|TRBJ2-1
TGTGCCAGCAGTGGGGGGGGGTCCCCAGCGATCGATGAGCAGTTCTTC
CASSGGGSPAIDEQFF
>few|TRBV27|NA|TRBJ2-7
TGTGCCAGCAGTTTATCGACCAGAATTTCCTACGAGCAGTACTTC
CASSLSTRISYEQYF
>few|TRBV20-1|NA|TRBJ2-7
TGCAGTGCCCCCACCCGCTACGAGCAGTACTTC
CSAPTRYEQYF
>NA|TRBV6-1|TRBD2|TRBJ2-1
TGTGCCAGCAGGGGGACTAGCGGGAGGGCCTACAATGAGCAGTTCTTC
CASRGTSGRAYNEQFF
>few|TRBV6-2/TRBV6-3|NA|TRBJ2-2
TGTGCCAGCAGCCATGACTGGGCGAACACCGGGGAGCTGTTTTTT
CASSHDWANTGELFF
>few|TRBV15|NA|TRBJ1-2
TGTGCCACCAGCACCAACAAAGGCAGTAACTATGGCTACACCTTC
CATSTNKGSNYGYTF
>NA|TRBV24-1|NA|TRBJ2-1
TGTGCCACCAGTGATCCGAACAGCAATGAGCAGTTCTTC
CATSDPNSNEQFF
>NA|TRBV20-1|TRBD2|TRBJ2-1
TGCAGTGCTAGAAAGACTAGCGGGAGTAGGGATGAGCAGTTCTTC
CSARKTSGSRDEQFF
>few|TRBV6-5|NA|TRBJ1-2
TGTGCCAGCAGTTCCAGAGGCCCCGGGTTTGCATACACCTTC
CASSSRGPGFAYTF